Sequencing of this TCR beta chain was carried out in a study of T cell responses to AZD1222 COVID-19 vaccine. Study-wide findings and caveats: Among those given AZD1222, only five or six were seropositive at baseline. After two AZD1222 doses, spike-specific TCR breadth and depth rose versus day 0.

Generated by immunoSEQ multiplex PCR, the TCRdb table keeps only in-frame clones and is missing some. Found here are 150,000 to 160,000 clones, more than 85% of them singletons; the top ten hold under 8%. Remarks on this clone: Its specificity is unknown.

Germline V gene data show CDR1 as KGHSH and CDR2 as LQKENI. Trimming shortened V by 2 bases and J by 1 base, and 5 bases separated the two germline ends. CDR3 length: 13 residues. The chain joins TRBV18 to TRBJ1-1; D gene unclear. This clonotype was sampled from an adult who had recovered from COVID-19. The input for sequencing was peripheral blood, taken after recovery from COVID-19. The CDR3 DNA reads TGTGCCAGCTCACCATTCGAGAACACTGAAGCTTTCTTT. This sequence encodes CASSPFENTEAFF.